This passage covers 23 T cell receptor beta chains from one sample sequenced in a study of CD8+CD57+ T cells in acquired aplastic anemia. Template material for TCR beta VDJ and CDR3 profiling consisted of genomic DNA. Each CDR3 protein gets one entry after TCRdb re-called the reads with MiXCR. The table shows 150,000 to 200,000 distinct CDR3 sequences, with 55% to 70% occurring only once. Sequencing input: sorted CD4+, CD8+, or CD8+CD57+ T cells (not recorded which) from PBMCs. These TCRs come from a human donor in good health.

V usage is TRBV5-1 and J usage is TRBJ2-1; the D call may be TRBD1 or TRBD2 (5 bases each). Germline V CDR1 and CDR2: SGHRS, YFSETQ. The CDR3 is 15 residues long. The germline V and J ends were trimmed by 0 bases and 4 bases, with 11 bases remaining between them. CDR3 in amino acids: CASSLDRGTYNEQFF. The CDR3 DNA is TGCGCCAGCAGCTTGGACCGGGGCACTTACAATGAGCAGTTCTTC.

CDR3 protein: CATSIITGGLNSPLHF. CDR3 nucleotide sequence: TGTGCCACCAGCATCATCACCGGAGGGCTAAATTCACCCCTCCACTTT. The V and J genes are TRBV15 and TRBJ1-6; D is undetermined. V gave up 4 bases and J gave up 7 bases, with 17 bases separating them. The CDR3 spans 16 residues. Germline V CDR1 and CDR2: LNHNV, YYDKDF (reference sequence).

The chain has TRBV9 and TRBJ2-7; possible D gene TRBD2, 6 bases. Trimming cost V 7 bases and J 1 base, with 15 bases left between them. CDR1 is SGDLS, CDR2 YYNGEE, per germline. This CDR3 contains 14 residues. This chain's CDR3 is CASAARGGSYEQYF. The CDR3 DNA follows: TGTGCCAGCGCCGCCCGAGGAGGGTCCTACGAGCAGTACTTC.

J is TRBJ2-7 and V is TRBV20-1; no clear D. Trimming removed 3 bases from V and 2 bases from J, with 8 bases in between. Germline values: CDR1 DFQATT, CDR2 SNEGSKA (reference sequence). There are 12 residues in the CDR3. This chain's CDR3 is CSASRRTYEQYF. CDR3 nucleotide sequence: TGCAGTGCTAGTCGCCGGACCTACGAGCAGTACTTC.

The table lists this clonotype with many counts. The genes are TRBV10-3 and TRBJ1-1; 7 bases agree with TRBD1. In germline, CDR1 is ENHRY, CDR2 SYGVKD. The CDR3 has 16 residues. V trimming: 0 bases; J trimming: 7 bases; junction bases outside the gene matches: 11. CDR3 DNA: TGTGCCATCAGTGAGTCGACGAGGAGGGGGCCGGGTGAAGCTTTCTTT. It encodes CAISESTRRGPGEAFF.

There are many counts of this clonotype. The chain recombines TRBV29-1 with TRBJ1-1; D uncertain. The germline CDR1 and CDR2 sequences are SQVTM and ANQGSEA. Between the trimmed V and J ends, which lost 3 bases and 6 bases, there was a span of 11 bases. CDR3 length: 12 residues. The DNA for the CDR3 is TGCAGCGTTGAGGGCGGGCGTCCTGAAGCTTTCTTT. This sequence encodes CSVEGGRPEAFF.

The chain couples TRBV7-8 to TRBJ2-7, with 7 bases matching TRBD1. The CDR3 spans 15 residues. V trimming: 5 bases; J trimming: 5 bases; junction bases outside the gene matches: 12. The germline CDR1 and CDR2 sequences are SGHVS and FQNEAQ. The CDR3 nucleotides are TGTGCCAGCAGCCATAGGGGGCCTCCAAGGCACGAGCAGTACTTC. Its protein is CASSHRGPPRHEQYF.

Notes on this clonotype: This may stem from a read error, because a much larger clone lies one nucleotide away. The rearrangement joins TRBV4-2 to TRBJ1-1; D uncertain. Trimming took 0 bases from V and 11 from J, leaving 16 bases between them. The CDR3 spans 14 residues. The germline gives CDR1 LGHNA, CDR2 YNFKEQ. CDR3 in amino acids: CASSQDEAGVDAFF. In DNA, the CDR3 is TGTGCCAGCAGCCAAGATGAGGCGGGAGTGGACGCTTTCTTT.

Of note for this clonotype: This may be a read error: a much more frequent sequence differs by one nucleotide. The J gene is TRBJ1-3, the V gene TRBV4-1; D uncertain. Trimming removed 6 bases from V and 8 bases from J, with 17 bases in between. The CDR3 totals 14 residues. Germline lookup yields CDR1 MGHRA and CDR2 YSYEKL. The CDR3 reads CASSLSVRGDTIYF. CDR3 in DNA: TGCGCCAGCAGTTTGTCGGTTAGAGGAGACACCATATATTTT.

Concerning this clonotype itself: One end of the junction is discordant with germline, which a read error may explain. The CDR3 region is CASSFGALSYEQYF. CDR3 coding DNA: TGTGCCAGCAGTTTTGGGGCCCTCTCCTACGAGCAGTACTTC. The rearrangement uses TRBV10-1 and TRBJ2-7; TRBD1 might be the D (5 bases). CDR1 WNHNN and CDR2 SYGVQD come from the germline V gene (reference sequence). The length of the CDR3 is 14 residues.

This clonotype was seen ten or more times. This chain links TRBV19 with TRBJ2-7, with D possibly matching TRBD2 (7 bases). The CDR3 loop spans 14 amino acids. CDR1 is LNHDA, CDR2 SQIVND, per germline (reference sequence). Trimming pared 3 bases from V and 3 bases from J, leaving 12 bases between. CDR3 loop: CASSMGGHDYEQYF. CDR3 coding DNA: TGTGCCAGTAGTATGGGGGGGCACGACTACGAGCAGTACTTC.

This clonotype has at least ten counts. The chain recombines TRBV12-3 or TRBV12-4 with TRBJ2-2; perhaps TRBD2 as D (6 bases). Trimming shortened V by 4 bases and J by 10 bases, and 19 bases separated the two germline ends. The CDR3 is 15 residues long. The CDR3 DNA sequence: TGTGCCAGCAGTTCCTCCCCGGACTACTCCCAGGAGCTGTTTTTT. This sequence encodes CASSSSPDYSQELFF.

This clonotype was picked up many times. The rearrangement links TRBV5-6 to TRBJ1-6, with a weak D call TRBD1 (5 bases). V lost 3 bases and J lost 9, with 10 bases in between. This CDR3 is built from 13 residues. CDR1 is SGHDT, CDR2 YYEEEE, per germline. CDR3 region: CASSYGAGSPLHF. The CDR3 DNA is TGTGCCAGCAGCTACGGGGCGGGTTCACCCCTCCACTTT.

This clonotype was seen only once. In nucleotides, the CDR3 is TGTGCCAGCAGCTTATTCGGGAAGGATACGCAGTATTTT. It yields the protein CASSLFGKDTQYF. The rearrangement joins TRBV7-3 to TRBJ2-3; weak D call: TRBD2 (5 bases). The CDR3 is 13 residues long. CDR1 SGHTA and CDR2 FQGTGA come from the germline V gene. V was pared by 2 bases and J by 6 bases, with 9 bases between.

J is TRBJ2-2 and V is TRBV20-1; no reliable D call. V lost 2 bases to trimming and J lost 4 bases, with 8 bases between them. Per the germline V gene, CDR1 is DFQATT and CDR2 is SNEGSKA (reference sequence). The CDR3 is 13 residues long. Here the CDR3 DNA reads TGCAGTGCTAGAATGGTTACCACCGGGGAGCTGTTTTTT. Translation: CSARMVTTGELFF.

The J gene is TRBJ2-1, the V gene TRBV5-1, with 11 bases fitting TRBD2. In germline, CDR1 is SGHRS, CDR2 YFSETQ. CDR3 length: 19 residues. Trimming cost V 1 base and J 0 bases; bases outside gene matches: 9. Written as DNA, the CDR3 is TGCGCCAGCAGCTTGTTCATTAGCGGGGGGGCAAGCTCCTACAATGAGCAGTTCTTC. It codes for CASSLFISGGASSYNEQFF.

Concerning this clonotype itself: A much larger clonotype is one base distant, so this may be a read error. The gene calls are TRBV6-1 and TRBJ2-7; D uncertain. Germline lookup yields CDR1 MNHNS and CDR2 SASEGT. The V end lost 1 base, the J end lost 2 bases, and 9 bases lay between the germline ends. This CDR3 spans 14 amino acids. The CDR3: CASSEVRETYEQYF. In nucleotides, the CDR3 is TGTGCCAGCAGTGAAGTGAGAGAGACCTACGAGCAGTACTTC.

The chain carries TRBV7-8 and TRBJ1-4; TRBD1 aligns across 9 bases. The germline CDR1 and CDR2 sequences are SGHVS and FQNEAQ. The V segment lost 5 bases and the J segment 8 bases; nucleotides outside the gene matches: 6. CDR3 size: 14 residues. CDR3 sequence reads: CASSPTDRGEKLFF. Written as DNA, the CDR3 is TGTGCCAGCAGCCCAACCGACAGGGGGGAAAAACTGTTTTTT.

The J gene is TRBJ2-7, the V gene TRBV9; D ambiguous. Germline CDR1 and CDR2: SGDLS and YYNGEE. Trimming cost V 2 bases and J 0 bases, with 9 bases left between them. The CDR3 runs to 14 residues. CDR3 residues: CASSVDGVSYEQYF. The CDR3 region has the DNA TGTGCCAGCAGCGTTGACGGAGTCTCCTACGAGCAGTACTTC.

J is TRBJ1-6 and V is TRBV14; D not certain. Deletions cut 1 base from V and 16 bases from J, with 17 bases between. The CDR3 is 14 residues long. Germline assignment: CDR1 SGHDN and CDR2 FVKESK. DNA for the CDR3: TGTGCCAGCAGCCAAGTTGAGGGCCGGCGGGCTCTCCACTTT. Amino acids: CASSQVEGRRALHF.

In regard to this clonotype: At one end, the junction sequence differs from germline, possibly due to a read error. V gene TRBV7-9 combines with J gene TRBJ2-2; no firm D call. This CDR3 region has 15 residues. CDR1 SEHNR and CDR2 FQNEAQ come from the germline V gene (reference sequence). The chain's CDR3 is CASSQTRPNIGELFF. Written as DNA, the CDR3 is TGTGCCAGCAGCCAAACACGCCCAAACATCGGGGAGCTGTTTTTT.

This clonotype has just one count. This chain joins TRBV9 and TRBJ2-1; D remains unclear. This CDR3 is built from 12 residues. The germline V gene encodes CDR1 SGDLS and CDR2 YYNGEE. Between the trimmed V and J ends, which lost 0 bases and 9 bases, there was a span of 7 bases. CDR3 sequence (DNA): TGTGCCAGCAGCGTAGTGGGTAGTGAGCAGTTCTTC. Amino acid sequence: CASSVVGSEQFF.

This CDR3 is CSARGGGTRSEQFF. CDR3 in DNA: TGCAGTGCTAGAGGGGGCGGGACAAGAAGTGAGCAGTTCTTC. The chain has TRBV20-1 and TRBJ2-1, with D tentatively TRBD1 or TRBD2 (6 bases each). The V end lost 1 base, the J end lost 9 bases, and 16 bases lay between the germline ends. The germline V gene encodes CDR1 DFQATT and CDR2 SNEGSKA (reference sequence). CDR3 length equals 14 residues.